These 30 T cell receptor beta chains originate from one sample sequenced in a study of regulatory T cells in long-lasting Graves disease. Sequencing libraries for TCR beta were prepared with iRepertoire HTBI primers and Arm-PCR of CDR3 regions. One entry per CDR3 protein results from TCRdb running MiXCR on the multiplex PCR reads. The sample has a few hundred thousand distinct CDR3 sequences, approximately 22% seen once. Noted time point: persistent/refractory GD, antithyroid drugs over 5 years with positive TRAb. Extracted RNA from PBMCs served as the source of the TCR library. Sequences were derived from peripheral blood mononuclear cells (PBMCs), sampled when the disease was refractory, from a patient treated with antithyroid drugs. The source is a female donor with Graves disease.

The chain employs TRBV20-1 and TRBJ1-1; 7 bases fit TRBD1. With V trimmed by 3 bases and J by 2 bases, 12 bases remained unmatched. CDR1 is DFQATT, CDR2 SNEGSKA, per germline (reference sequence). The CDR3 spans 16 residues. CDR3 coding DNA: TGCAGTGCTAGCGACAGGGACACAGCGGGAAACACTGAAGCTTTCTTT. Translating gives CSASDRDTAGNTEAFF.

In its sample, this clonotype was seen a few times. The chain uses TRBV13 and TRBJ2-7, with 12 bases lining up with TRBD1. Per the germline V gene, CDR1 is PRHDT and CDR2 is FYEKMQ (reference sequence). The junction had 2 bases not matched to a gene; V was cut back by 5 bases and J by 0 bases. The CDR3 spans 15 residues. The DNA for the CDR3 is TGTGCCAGCAGCCCGGGACAGGGGGCCTCCTACGAGCAGTACTTC. This gives the protein CASSPGQGASYEQYF.

The rearrangement links TRBV7-9 to TRBJ2-7, with 7 nucleotides matching TRBD1. The V segment lost 2 bases and the J segment 7 bases; nucleotides outside the gene matches: 2. This CDR3 spans 12 amino acids. Germline CDR1 and CDR2: SEHNR and FQNEAQ (reference sequence). The CDR3 protein is CASSLTDREQYF. The CDR3 nucleotides read TGTGCCAGCAGCTTAACGGACAGGGAGCAGTACTTC.

This clonotype came up a few times. The rearrangement uses TRBV28 and TRBJ2-5; D possibly corresponds to TRBD2 (6 bases). Per germline, CDR1 MDHEN and CDR2 SYDVKM. The CDR3 is 17 residues long. Trimming took 9 bases from V and 3 from J, leaving 26 bases between them. This CDR3 reads CARPPSGRNGVKETQYF. The CDR3 bases are TGTGCCAGACCCCCATCGGGGAGGAATGGGGTAAAAGAGACCCAGTACTTC.

In regard to this clonotype: With a much larger clone just one base away, this may be a read error. The chain has TRBV12-3 or TRBV12-4 and TRBJ1-1; tentative D call: TRBD1 (6 bases). V was cut by 1 base and J by 4 bases, with 13 bases left in between. The CDR3 is made up of 15 amino acids. The CDR3 DNA reads as TGTGCCAGCAGTTTAGTAGGTAGGGGGGGCACTGAAGCTTTCTTT. Translated: CASSLVGRGGTEAFF.

This clonotype has more than one count but fewer than ten. This sequence joins TRBV19 and TRBJ2-5, with 8 bases matching TRBD1. V lost 4 bases and J lost 8; bases outside the gene matches: 6. The CDR3 covers 13 residues. Germline lookup yields CDR1 LNHDA and CDR2 SQIVND (reference sequence). As DNA, the CDR3 is TGTGCCAGTAGTACAGGGGGCGGAGGAACCCAGTACTTC. Translating it yields CASSTGGGGTQYF.

This clonotype was counted many times. The rearrangement links TRBV7-8 to TRBJ1-1; 7 nucleotides line up with TRBD1. The CDR3 is 15 residues long. V was pared by 5 bases and J by 5 bases, with 11 bases of the junction left unmatched. Germline CDR1 reads SGHVS; CDR2 reads FQNEAQ. The CDR3 loop reads CASSVDLQGRTEAFF. CDR3 sequence (DNA): TGTGCCAGCAGCGTAGATCTACAGGGGAGGACTGAAGCTTTCTTT.

This clonotype was seen only a few times. A junction end diverges from the germline sequence, so it may reflect a read error. The chain recombines TRBV30 with TRBJ1-1; possible D gene TRBD1, 5 bases. The CDR3 sequence is 11 residues long. Germline CDR1 GTSNPN, CDR2 SVGIG (reference sequence). In DNA, the CDR3 is TGTGCCTGGAGTCGGGTAGGGGAAGATTTCTTT. As protein: CAWSRVGEDFF.

This clonotype turned up a few times. V usage is TRBV29-1 and J usage is TRBJ1-1, with TRBD1 identical over 9 bases. V gave up 4 bases and J gave up 5 bases; unmatched junction bases: 5. The CDR3 is 13 residues long. CDR1 SQVTM and CDR2 ANQGSEA come from the germline V gene. The CDR3 nucleotides are TGCAGCGTTGTGGGACAGGGAGGAACTGAAGCTTTCTTT. This encodes CSVVGQGGTEAFF. Filled out from reference TRBV29-1 and TRBJ1-1, the complete variable domain reads SAVISQKPSRDICQRGTSLTIQCQVDSQVTMMFWYRQQPGQSLTLIATANQGSEATYESGFVIDKFPISRPNLTFSTLTVSNMSPEDSSIYLCSVVGQGGTEAFFGQGTRLTVV.

The chain employs TRBV6-9 and TRBJ1-2; D remains unclear. The CDR3 spans 14 residues. Germline-derived CDR1 and CDR2 are MNHGY and SVAAGI. With 3 bases removed from V and 3 bases from J, the gap between germline ends came to 11 bases. CDR3 protein: CASSYSGRDYGYTF. DNA of the CDR3: TGTGCCAGCAGTTACTCTGGCCGGGACTATGGCTACACCTTC.

There are many counts of this clonotype. For the CDR3, the DNA is TGTGCCAGCAGCTTATCTGTTGAGTATGGCTACACCTTC. This sequence encodes CASSLSVEYGYTF. The chain combines TRBV7-8 with TRBJ1-2, with D unresolved. CDR3 size: 13 residues. Germline CDR1 is SGHVS and CDR2 is FQNEAQ. The V end lost 2 bases, the J end lost 5 bases, and 9 bases lay between the germline ends. The full variable domain, its missing parts supplied by reference TRBV7-8 and TRBJ1-2, is GAGVSQSPRYKVAKRGQDVALRCDPISGHVSLFWYQQALGQGPEFLTYFQNEAQLDKSGLPSDRFFAERPEGSVSTLKIQRTQQEDSAVYLCASSLSVEYGYTFGSGTRLTVV.

This clonotype was seen only a few times. The rearrangement joins TRBV28 to TRBJ2-7, with D perhaps TRBD2 (6 bases). This CDR3 comprises 12 residues. V lost 8 bases, J lost 3 bases, and 11 bases lay in between. Germline V gene data show CDR1 as MDHEN and CDR2 as SYDVKM. For the CDR3, the DNA is TGTGCCAGCCGAGGAGGGTACTACGAGCAGTACTTC. Protein sequence: CASRGGYYEQYF.

This clonotype was counted only a few times. The junction and the germline gene differ at one end; a read error may be behind it. CDR3 in DNA: TGTGTTAGTGGGCTAGCGGGTGAAAAAGTGTGGGAGCTGTTTTTT. This encodes CVSGLAGEKVWELFF. The chain employs TRBV12-5 and TRBJ2-2; TRBD2 agrees at 8 bases. This CDR3 region has 15 residues. The germline gives CDR1 LGHNT, CDR2 FRNRAP.

This clonotype was seen repeatedly, ten times or more. The chain combines TRBV11-3 with TRBJ2-1; no definite D call. Germline CDR1 and CDR2: SGHNT and YENEEA. V lost 7 bases to trimming and J lost 6 bases, with 13 bases between them. This CDR3 has 13 residues. CDR3 bases: TGTGCCAGCACCACCGGACGACTCAATGAGCAGTTCTTC. It translates to CASTTGRLNEQFF.

This sequence joins TRBV10-3 and TRBJ2-2; 7 nucleotides line up with TRBD1. This CDR3 contains 14 residues. Trimming cost V 6 bases and J 1 base; bases outside gene matches: 2. Germline V gives CDR1 ENHRY, CDR2 SYGVKD. The CDR3 nucleotides are TGTGCCATCAGCGGACAGGTGAACACCGGGGAGCTGTTTTTT. Its translation: CAISGQVNTGELFF.

This clonotype came up many times. The chain carries TRBV28 and TRBJ1-1, with D possibly TRBD1 on 5 matching bases. This CDR3 comprises 16 residues. With 2 bases removed from V and 1 base from J, the gap between germline ends came to 14 bases. Germline V CDR1 and CDR2: MDHEN, SYDVKM. CDR3 region: CASSLPQGDKNTEAFF. CDR3 sequence (DNA): TGTGCCAGCAGTTTACCCCAGGGCGATAAGAACACTGAAGCTTTCTTT.

This clonotype was seen a handful of times. V usage is TRBV7-6 and J usage is TRBJ2-7; D may be TRBD1 or TRBD2 (5 bases each). The CDR3 length is 13 residues. Germline CDR1 reads SGHVS; CDR2 reads FNYEAQ. V was cut by 6 bases and J by 2 bases, with 11 bases left in between. CDR3 sequence (DNA): TGTGCCAGCAGTGGGGACGGAACCTACGAGCAGTACTTC. The encoded protein is CASSGDGTYEQYF.

A remark on this clonotype: A much larger clone lies one base from this, so it may be a read error. The conserved final phenylalanine or tryptophan is absent from the CDR3, which likely points to a read error. The chain has TRBV12-3 or TRBV12-4 and TRBJ1-1, with 9 bases matching TRBD1. This CDR3 comprises 14 residues. The V and J ends lost 5 bases and 4 bases, in that order; junction bases with no gene match: 5. As DNA, the CDR3 is TGTGCCAGCAGTACGACGACAGGGGGCACTGAAGCTTTCCTT. Protein sequence: CASSTTTGGTEAFL.

This clonotype has a handful of counts. This sequence joins TRBV28 and TRBJ1-5; TRBD1 matches at 9 bases. The CDR3 runs to 13 residues. Germline CDR1 MDHEN, CDR2 SYDVKM. The V and J ends lost 10 bases and 6 bases, in that order; junction bases with no gene match: 7. The CDR3: CATGQGSAQPQHF. The DNA for the CDR3 is TGTGCCACCGGACAGGGGTCGGCTCAGCCCCAGCATTTT.

V is TRBV30 and J is TRBJ1-1; 10 bases map to TRBD1. CDR3 length: 12 residues. V was clipped by 5 bases and J by 10 bases; unmatched bases: 7. In germline, CDR1 is GTSNPN, CDR2 SVGIG (reference sequence). Here the CDR3 reads CAWDRGLGGAFF. The CDR3 DNA reads as TGTGCCTGGGACAGGGGGCTCGGGGGAGCTTTCTTT.

This clonotype has just one count. The V and J genes are TRBV7-2 and TRBJ2-7, with 7 bases that match TRBD1. Germline assignment: CDR1 SGHTA and CDR2 FQGNSA. The CDR3 covers 15 residues. Trimming took 2 bases from V and 7 from J; bases not matched to a gene: 11. CDR3 sequence: CASSLMGQIMMEQYF. As DNA, the CDR3 is TGTGCCAGCAGCTTAATGGGACAGATAATGATGGAGCAGTACTTC.

This clonotype was found a few times. The V and J genes are TRBV24-1 and TRBJ1-5, with D hard to call. Deletions cut 3 bases from V and 4 bases from J, with 9 bases between. CDR1 KGHDR and CDR2 SFDVKD come from the germline V gene. CDR3 length equals 14 residues. The CDR3 DNA is TGTGCCACCAGTGATATCACGACTAATCAGCCCCAGCATTTT. Amino acid sequence: CATSDITTNQPQHF.

This clonotype was detected ten times or more. The chain uses TRBV20-1 and TRBJ2-1, with 8 bases aligning to TRBD2. The J segment lost 1 base and the V segment lost 3 bases, leaving 8 bases of the junction unmatched. Germline CDR1 and CDR2: DFQATT and SNEGSKA (reference sequence). This CDR3 spans 16 amino acids. The CDR3, as DNA: TGCAGTGCTAGGTCCTTGGCGGGGGGATCCTACAATGAGCAGTTCTTC. It yields the protein CSARSLAGGSYNEQFF.

The chain couples TRBV15 to TRBJ2-7; D perhaps matches TRBD1 (6 bases). The CDR3 is 14 residues long. Germline V CDR1 and CDR2: LNHNV, YYDKDF (reference sequence). V was cut by 4 bases and J by 2 bases, with 12 bases left in between. CDR3 bases: TGTGCCACCAGCAAAACGACAGGTCCCTACGAGCAGTACTTC. This sequence encodes CATSKTTGPYEQYF.

The CDR3 protein is CSARDSRTPNTEAFF. CDR3 coding DNA: TGCAGTGCTAGAGATAGCCGGACACCTAACACTGAAGCTTTCTTT. This chain joins TRBV20-1 and TRBJ1-1; the D gene is possibly TRBD1 (5 bases). The CDR3 is 15 amino acids. The V and J ends lost 0 bases and 2 bases respectively, with 13 bases between them. The V gene's germline CDR1 is DFQATT and CDR2 SNEGSKA (reference sequence).

To note about this clonotype: Possible read error: a much larger clone is one base away. V gene TRBV5-1 combines with J gene TRBJ2-7; D possibly uses TRBD1 or TRBD2 (5 bases each). CDR1 is SGHRS and CDR2 is YFSETQ in the germline V gene. V was clipped by 3 bases and J by 11 bases, with 12 bases between them. The length of the CDR3 is 11 residues. CDR3 bases: TGCGCCAGCAGCTGGGGCAGGGAGAAGTACTTC. This gives the protein CASSWGREKYF. Looking up the rest from reference TRBV5-1 and TRBJ2-7 gives the full variable domain: KAGVTQTPRYLIKTRGQQVTLSCSPISGHRSVSWYQQTPGQGLQFLFEYFSETQRNKGNFPGRFSGRQFSNSRSEMNVSTLELGDSALYLCASSWGREKYFGPGTRLTVT.

This clonotype was detected only a few times. V is TRBV20-1 and J is TRBJ1-4; TRBD1 might be the D (6 bases). Germline V gene data show CDR1 as DFQATT and CDR2 as SNEGSKA (reference sequence). Trimming removed 6 bases at V and 7 bases at J, with 15 bases between. CDR3 length equals 13 residues. DNA for the CDR3: TGCAGTGCCTCGGGGAGGGGGACTGAAAAACTGTTTTTT. Translated: CSASGRGTEKLFF.

The rearrangement joins TRBV12-3 or TRBV12-4 to TRBJ2-1, with unresolved D. V gave up 8 bases and J gave up 2 bases, with 7 bases separating them. The CDR3 loop spans 12 amino acids. The chain's CDR3 is CASGDAYNEQFF. CDR3 DNA sequence: TGTGCCAGCGGTGATGCCTACAATGAGCAGTTCTTC.

The rearrangement links TRBV12-3 or TRBV12-4 to TRBJ2-3, with 7 bases matching TRBD1. The CDR3 is 15 residues long. Trimming at V came to 2 bases and at J to 1 base, leaving 3 bases not matched to a gene. The CDR3 protein is CASSLNGQGTDTQYF. CDR3 in DNA: TGTGCCAGCAGTTTAAATGGACAGGGCACAGATACGCAGTATTTT.

The chain carries TRBV28 and TRBJ1-2, with 9 bases identical to TRBD1. Germline lookup yields CDR1 MDHEN and CDR2 SYDVKM. The trim removed 6 bases at V and 3 bases at J, leaving 8 bases unmatched. The CDR3 spans 15 residues. This CDR3 reads CASRDPGTGYYGYTF. The CDR3 region has the DNA TGTGCCAGCAGAGATCCCGGGACAGGGTACTATGGCTACACCTTC.